One sample yielded the 27 T cell receptor beta chains listed below, sequenced in a study of OX40 agonist ivuxolimab in advanced cancers. TCRdb's table, derived via immunoSEQ multiplex PCR, lists solely in-frame clones and lacks some. The sample has about 34,000 clones; under 90% are singletons. The sample consisted of CD4+ or CD8+ T cells sorted from blood, taken in a trial of the OX40 agonist ivuxolimab. The receptors come from an adult with an advanced solid tumor such as melanoma, head and neck, liver or kidney cancer.

This chain uses TRBV6-5 with TRBJ2-3, with D perhaps TRBD2 (5 bases). Germline assignment: CDR1 MNHEY and CDR2 SVGAGI. The CDR3 runs 11 residues. V lost 4 bases, J lost 11 bases, and 10 bases lay in between. CDR3 in DNA: TGTGCCAGCAGTTCCGGGGTAGGGCAGTATTTT. It codes for CASSSGVGQYF.

Details on this clone: Other DNA sequences within the sample encode an identical CDR3. J is TRBJ2-1 and V is TRBV20-1; D may be TRBD1 or TRBD2 (5 bases each). CDR3 length equals 10 residues. The germline CDR1 and CDR2 sequences are DFQATT and SNEGSKA (reference sequence). V shed 7 bases and J shed 7 bases, with 8 bases lying between them. The CDR3: CSGGVNEQFF. In nucleotides, the CDR3 is TGCAGTGGAGGGGTGAATGAGCAGTTCTTC.

V is TRBV5-4 and J is TRBJ2-2, with TRBD2 matching 12 bases. The CDR3 runs 18 residues. The V and J ends lost 5 bases and 5 bases, in that order; junction bases with no gene match: 13. Germline V CDR1 and CDR2: SGHNT, YYREEE (reference sequence). DNA for the CDR3: TGTGCCAGCAGTGCCGGGACTAGCGGGCCCTCGGGAACCGGGGAGCTGTTTTTT. It encodes CASSAGTSGPSGTGELFF. The variable domain in full, with the rest retrieved from reference TRBV5-4 and TRBJ2-2, is ETGVTQSPTHLIKTRGQQVTLRCSSQSGHNTVSWYQQALGQGPQFIFQYYREEENGRGNFPPRFSGLQFPNYSSELNVNALELDDSALYLCASSAGTSGPSGTGELFFGEGSRLTVL.

This chain joins TRBV30 and TRBJ2-3; TRBD1 agrees at 10 bases. Germline trimming cut 0 bases from V and 5 bases from J; bases unmatched to any gene: 2. The germline gives CDR1 GTSNPN, CDR2 SVGIG (reference sequence). The CDR3 length is 14 residues. The CDR3 reads CAWSVDRGQDTQYF. In DNA form, the CDR3 reads TGTGCCTGGAGTGTAGACAGGGGGCAAGATACGCAGTATTTT.

The CDR3 coding sequence is TGTGCCAGCAGCCCCGACGCCCTGGGGGGAGAGACCCAGTACTTC. Amino acids: CASSPDALGGETQYF. The chain couples TRBV9 to TRBJ2-5, with D possibly matching TRBD2 (6 bases). The CDR3 consists of 15 residues. Trimming took 4 bases from V and 4 from J, leaving 17 bases between them. Germline values: CDR1 SGDLS, CDR2 YYNGEE.

Comment on this clone: Distinct nucleotide sequences in the sample also encode this CDR3. This chain joins TRBV2 and TRBJ1-2; D is unclear. V lost 3 bases and J lost 5, with 10 bases in between. Germline assignment: CDR1 SNHLY and CDR2 FYNNEI. CDR3 length equals 13 residues. The CDR3 is CASSDAAAYGYTF. For the CDR3, the DNA is TGTGCCAGCAGTGATGCGGCTGCTTATGGCTACACCTTC.

The chain carries TRBV28 and TRBJ1-2, with D possibly TRBD1 on 5 matching bases. Germline assignment: CDR1 MDHEN and CDR2 SYDVKM. Trimming took 8 bases from V and 1 from J, leaving 11 bases between them. This CDR3 comprises 13 residues. The CDR3 region has the DNA TGTGCCAGCTCCGAGGGGCTTAACTATGGCTACACCTTC. It encodes CASSEGLNYGYTF.

This rearrangement joins TRBV11-3 to TRBJ2-3; D not resolved. The ends were cut back, 2 bases at V and 6 bases at J, with 9 bases in the middle. The germline CDR1 and CDR2 sequences are SGHNT and YENEEA. The length of the CDR3 is 13 residues. CDR3 sequence reads: CASSLSPEDTQYF. The CDR3 region has the DNA TGTGCCAGCAGCTTATCTCCGGAGGATACGCAGTATTTT.

The J gene is TRBJ2-3, the V gene TRBV18, with 9 bases matching TRBD2. Germline lookup yields CDR1 KGHSH and CDR2 LQKENI. V lost 3 bases and J lost 6; bases outside the gene matches: 7. The CDR3 consists of 15 residues. The CDR3 region is CASSPWASGTDTQYF. The CDR3 DNA reads TGTGCCAGCTCACCGTGGGCTAGCGGGACTGATACGCAGTATTTT. Drawing the rest from reference TRBV18 and TRBJ2-3, the complete variable domain is NAGVMQNPRHLVRRRGQEARLRCSPMKGHSHVYWYRQLPEEGLKFMVYLQKENIIDESGMPKERFSAEFPKEGPSILRIQQVVRGDSAAYFCASSPWASGTDTQYFGPGTRLTVL.

This sequence joins TRBV5-1 and TRBJ2-5; D uncertain. This CDR3 contains 15 residues. V lost 0 bases and J lost 5, with 14 bases in between. CDR1 SGHRS and CDR2 YFSETQ come from the germline V gene. The CDR3 loop reads CASSLEGTPGETQYF. DNA for the CDR3: TGCGCCAGCAGCTTGGAAGGAACCCCTGGGGAGACCCAGTACTTC. Together with reference TRBV5-1 and TRBJ2-5, the CDR3 gives the full variable domain: KAGVTQTPRYLIKTRGQQVTLSCSPISGHRSVSWYQQTPGQGLQFLFEYFSETQRNKGNFPGRFSGRQFSNSRSEMNVSTLELGDSALYLCASSLEGTPGETQYFGPGTRLLVL.

The J gene is TRBJ2-7, the V gene TRBV2; TRBD2 is a possible D gene (6 bases). In germline, CDR1 is SNHLY, CDR2 FYNNEI. The CDR3 runs 11 residues. Trimming pared 7 bases from V and 2 bases from J, leaving 6 bases between. Here the CDR3 reads CASTGAYEQYF. In DNA form, the CDR3 reads TGTGCCAGCACGGGAGCCTACGAGCAGTACTTC.

The chain is built from TRBV4-1 and TRBJ2-3, with TRBD2 matching 15 bases. CDR3 length: 18 residues. Germline lookup yields CDR1 MGHRA and CDR2 YSYEKL. The ends lost 3 bases at V and 3 bases at J; junction bases unmatched: 7. CDR3 bases: TGCGCCAGCAGCCAGGGGACTAGCGGGGGGCGAAGGACAGATACGCAGTATTTT. This sequence encodes CASSQGTSGGRRTDTQYF.

The chain joins TRBV10-1 to TRBJ2-5, with 8 bases lining up with TRBD2. Germline V lookup: CDR1 WNHNN, CDR2 SYGVQD (reference sequence). The length of the CDR3 is 14 residues. V shed 3 bases, J shed 4 bases, and the junction held 4 bases outside the gene matches. The CDR3 nucleotides read TGCGCCAGCAGTGAAGCGGGAGAGACAGAGACCCAGTACTTC. This codes for CASSEAGETETQYF.

The chain uses TRBV2 and TRBJ1-1, with 9 nucleotides matching TRBD1. The CDR3 length is 15 residues. The J segment lost 0 bases and the V segment lost 6 bases, leaving 5 bases of the junction unmatched. The germline gives CDR1 SNHLY, CDR2 FYNNEI. The chain's CDR3 is CASRDGTGMNTEAFF. The CDR3 DNA reads as TGTGCCAGCAGGGATGGGACAGGGATGAACACTGAAGCTTTCTTT.

This clone was found once. The genes are TRBV2 and TRBJ1-1; TRBD1 is a possible D gene (5 bases). The V end lost 6 bases, the J end lost 1 base, and 15 bases lay between the germline ends. Looked up from germline, CDR1 is SNHLY and CDR2 is FYNNEI. The CDR3 is made up of 15 amino acids. The CDR3 bases are TGTGCCAGCAGGACAACCGGGACCCCGAACACTGAAGCTTTCTTT. It yields the protein CASRTTGTPNTEAFF.

The genes are TRBV11-2 and TRBJ1-2; no reliable D call. The CDR3 sequence is 13 residues long. Germline V gene data show CDR1 as SGHAT and CDR2 as FQNNGV. V lost 0 bases and J 7 bases, leaving 9 bases between the germline ends. The CDR3 is CASSLEPGVGYTF. In DNA form, the CDR3 reads TGTGCCAGCAGCTTAGAACCGGGAGTTGGCTACACCTTC.

The rearrangement uses TRBV5-1 and TRBJ2-5; no clear D gene. This CDR3 is 15 amino acids long. The V gene lost 2 bases and the J gene lost 1 base, with 12 bases spanning the gap. The germline gives CDR1 SGHRS, CDR2 YFSETQ. Written as DNA, the CDR3 is TGCGCCAGCAGCTTTCTGACCGGTGCCCAAGAGACCCAGTACTTC. Translating gives CASSFLTGAQETQYF.

The J gene is TRBJ1-1, the V gene TRBV2; D is unclear. V was pared by 7 bases and J by 4 bases, with 13 bases between. The CDR3 is 13 amino acids. Germline CDR1 SNHLY, CDR2 FYNNEI. CDR3 sequence reads: CASILEVRTEAFF. The CDR3 nucleotides read TGTGCCAGCATCTTAGAGGTTCGCACTGAAGCTTTCTTT.

CDR3 bases: TGTGCCAGTAGTATCCGGAGGTCATTCGGGGACGAGCAGTACTTC. Residues: CASSIRRSFGDEQYF. The chain employs TRBV19 and TRBJ2-7; D may be TRBD2 (5 bases). Trimming took off 3 bases at V and 5 bases at J, with 17 bases between the two ends. This CDR3 contains 15 residues. Germline values: CDR1 LNHDA, CDR2 SQIVND (reference sequence).

This chain links TRBV5-5 with TRBJ2-7, with TRBD2 as a possible D gene (6 bases). Germline assignment: CDR1 SGHKS and CDR2 YYEKEE (reference sequence). Trimming took off 0 bases at V and 4 bases at J, with 14 bases between the two ends. The CDR3 is made up of 15 amino acids. Written as DNA, the CDR3 is TGTGCCAGCAGCTTGGCGGGGACTGGTGGGTACGAGCAGTACTTC. Protein sequence: CASSLAGTGGYEQYF.

The CDR3 spells CASSSRGTGSLSPGANVLTF. CDR3 bases: TGTGCCAGCAGCTCTAGGGGGACAGGGAGCCTGAGTCCTGGGGCCAACGTCCTGACTTTC. The V call is TRBV7-6, the J call TRBJ2-6, with TRBD1 matching 9 bases. The V segment lost 4 bases and the J segment 2 bases; nucleotides outside the gene matches: 15. This CDR3 has 20 amino acids. Germline V gene sequence: CDR1 SGHVS, CDR2 FNYEAQ.

The V and J genes are TRBV4-3 and TRBJ2-3; TRBD1 matches 8 bases. CDR1 LGHNA and CDR2 YSLEER come from the germline V gene. This CDR3 comprises 18 residues. V shed 0 bases and J 1 base; nucleotides not matched to a gene: 9. CDR3 protein: CASSQDYSVRGRTDTQYF. DNA for the CDR3: TGCGCCAGCAGCCAAGATTATAGTGTCAGGGGGCGCACAGATACGCAGTATTTT.

This clone has a handful of counts. The rearrangement uses TRBV5-1 and TRBJ2-7; the D gene is possibly TRBD2 (5 bases). Germline V lookup: CDR1 SGHRS, CDR2 YFSETQ. The CDR3 contains 15 residues. Trimming pared 0 bases from V and 5 bases from J, leaving 15 bases between. CDR3 DNA sequence: TGCGCCAGCAGCTTGGGGGTCACGGGGTGGAACGAGCAGTACTTC. This gives the protein CASSLGVTGWNEQYF.

The chain employs TRBV15 and TRBJ1-5, with D hard to call. Germline V gene sequence: CDR1 LNHNV, CDR2 YYDKDF (reference sequence). The CDR3 is 12 amino acids. Trimming removed 4 bases at V and 6 bases at J, with 7 bases between. In nucleotides, the CDR3 is TGTGCCACCAGCATTAACTTTCAGCCCCAGCATTTT. It codes for CATSINFQPQHF.

The J gene is TRBJ1-4, the V gene TRBV28, with D unclear. Germline V gene lookup returns CDR1 MDHEN and CDR2 SYDVKM. V was cut by 10 bases and J by 11 bases, with 14 bases left in between. The CDR3 is made up of 11 amino acids. CDR3: CATGTSWKLFF. Here the CDR3 DNA reads TGTGCCACGGGCACTTCGTGGAAACTGTTTTTT.

J is TRBJ2-1 and V is TRBV9; 8 bases agree with TRBD2. This CDR3 is built from 19 residues. The ends lost 0 bases at V and 0 bases at J; junction bases unmatched: 11. CDR1 and CDR2 from the germline V gene are SGDLS and YYNGEE. CDR3 bases: TGTGCCAGCAGCGTAGTAGGAACTAGCGGAGGAAGCTCCTACAATGAGCAGTTCTTC. Translation gives CASSVVGTSGGSSYNEQFF.

This chain joins TRBV5-4 and TRBJ2-2; 10 bases are shared with TRBD2. CDR1 and CDR2 from the germline V gene are SGHNT and YYREEE (reference sequence). J lost 4 bases, V lost 0 bases, and 3 bases had no gene match. The length of the CDR3 is 16 residues. The CDR3 here is CASSLVRLAGTGELFF. The CDR3 DNA follows: TGTGCCAGCAGCTTGGTTAGACTAGCGGGCACCGGGGAGCTGTTTTTT.